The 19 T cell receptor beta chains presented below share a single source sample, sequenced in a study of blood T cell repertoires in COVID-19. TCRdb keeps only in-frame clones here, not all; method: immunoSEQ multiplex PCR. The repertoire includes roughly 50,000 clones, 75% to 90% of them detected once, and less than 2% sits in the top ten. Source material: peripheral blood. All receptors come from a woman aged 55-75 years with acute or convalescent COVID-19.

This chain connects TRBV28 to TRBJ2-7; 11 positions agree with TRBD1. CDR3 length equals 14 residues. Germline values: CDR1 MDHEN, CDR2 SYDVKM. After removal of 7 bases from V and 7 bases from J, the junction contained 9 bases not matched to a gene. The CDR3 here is CASTLDRGPREQYF. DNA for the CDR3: TGTGCCAGCACCCTGGACAGGGGGCCGAGGGAGCAGTACTTC.

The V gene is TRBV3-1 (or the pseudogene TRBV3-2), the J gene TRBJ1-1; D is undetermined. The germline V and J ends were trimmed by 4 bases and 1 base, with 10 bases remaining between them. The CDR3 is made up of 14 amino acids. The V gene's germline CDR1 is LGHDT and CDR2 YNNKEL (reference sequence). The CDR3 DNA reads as TGTGCCAGCAGCCCGAGGAATAGGAACACTGAAGCTTTCTTT. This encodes CASSPRNRNTEAFF.

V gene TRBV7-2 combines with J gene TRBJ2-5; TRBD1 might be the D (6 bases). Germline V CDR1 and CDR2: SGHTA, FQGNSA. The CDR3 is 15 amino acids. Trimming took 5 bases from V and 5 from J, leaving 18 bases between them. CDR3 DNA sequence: TGTGCCAGCAGCCCATCCAACAGGGTCGGGGAGACCCAGTACTTC. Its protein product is CASSPSNRVGETQYF.

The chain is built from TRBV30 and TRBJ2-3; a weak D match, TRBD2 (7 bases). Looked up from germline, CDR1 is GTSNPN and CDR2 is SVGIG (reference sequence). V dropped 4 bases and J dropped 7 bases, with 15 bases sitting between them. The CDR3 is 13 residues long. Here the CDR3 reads CAWKEGGRHTQYF. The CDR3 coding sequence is TGTGCCTGGAAGGAGGGGGGGCGACATACGCAGTATTTT.

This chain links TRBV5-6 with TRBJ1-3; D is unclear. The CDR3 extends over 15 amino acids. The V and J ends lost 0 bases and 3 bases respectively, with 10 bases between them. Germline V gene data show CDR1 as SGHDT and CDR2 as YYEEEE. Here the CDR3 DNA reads TGTGCCAGCAGCTTGGCCGGGGTAGGTGGAAACACCATATATTTT. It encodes CASSLAGVGGNTIYF.

The CDR3 DNA follows: TGTGCCATCAGTGGGCAACAGGGCGGCACTGAAGCTTTCTTT. Protein: CAISGQQGGTEAFF. The chain recombines TRBV10-3 with TRBJ1-1; a weak D match, TRBD1 (6 bases). CDR1 and CDR2 (germline): ENHRY, SYGVKD. The CDR3 is made up of 14 amino acids. V lost 4 bases, J lost 4 bases, and 13 bases lay in between.

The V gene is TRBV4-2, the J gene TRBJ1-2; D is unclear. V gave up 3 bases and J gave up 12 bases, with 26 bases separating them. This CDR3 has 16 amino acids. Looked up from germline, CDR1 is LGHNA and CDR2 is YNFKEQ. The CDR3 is CASSQAPAHDEGTHTF. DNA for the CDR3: TGTGCCAGCAGCCAGGCGCCCGCTCACGACGAGGGTACTCACACCTTC.

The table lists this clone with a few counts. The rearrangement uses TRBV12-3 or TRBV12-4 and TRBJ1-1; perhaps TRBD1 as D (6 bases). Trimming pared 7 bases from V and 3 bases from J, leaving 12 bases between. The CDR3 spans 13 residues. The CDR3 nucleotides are TGTGCCAGCAAAACCCAGGGGTACACTGAAGCTTTCTTT. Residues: CASKTQGYTEAFF.

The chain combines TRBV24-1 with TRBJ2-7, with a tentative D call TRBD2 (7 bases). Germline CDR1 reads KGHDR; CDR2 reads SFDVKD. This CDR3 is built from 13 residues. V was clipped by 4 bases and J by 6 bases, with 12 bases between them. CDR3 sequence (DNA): TGTGCCACCAGTGACCCGAGGGGGGGCGAGCAGTACTTC. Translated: CATSDPRGGEQYF.

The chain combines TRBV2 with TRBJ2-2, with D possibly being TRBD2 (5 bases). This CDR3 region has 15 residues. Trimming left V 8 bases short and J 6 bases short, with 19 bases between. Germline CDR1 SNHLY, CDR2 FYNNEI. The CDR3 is CASVSKAGGPGELFF. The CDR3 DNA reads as TGTGCCAGCGTTTCGAAGGCTGGCGGGCCCGGGGAGCTGTTTTTT.

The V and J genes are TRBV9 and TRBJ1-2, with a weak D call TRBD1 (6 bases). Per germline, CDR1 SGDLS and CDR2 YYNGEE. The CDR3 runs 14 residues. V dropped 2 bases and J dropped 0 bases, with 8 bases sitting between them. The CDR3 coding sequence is TGTGCCAGCAGCGTTGGACAGACTAACTATGGCTACACCTTC. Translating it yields CASSVGQTNYGYTF. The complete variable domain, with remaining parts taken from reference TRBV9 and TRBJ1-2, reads DSGVTQTPKHLITATGQRVTLRCSPRSGDLSVYWYQQSLDQGLQFLIQYYNGEERAKGNILERFSAQQFPDLHSELNLSSLELGDSALYFCASSVGQTNYGYTFGSGTRLTVV.

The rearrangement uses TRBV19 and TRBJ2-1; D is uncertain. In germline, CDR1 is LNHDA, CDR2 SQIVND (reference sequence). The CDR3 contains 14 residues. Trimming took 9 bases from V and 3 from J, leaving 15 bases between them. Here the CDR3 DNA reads TGTGCCAGCCGTAGAGGTGGCGACTACAATGAGCAGTTCTTC. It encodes CASRRGGDYNEQFF.

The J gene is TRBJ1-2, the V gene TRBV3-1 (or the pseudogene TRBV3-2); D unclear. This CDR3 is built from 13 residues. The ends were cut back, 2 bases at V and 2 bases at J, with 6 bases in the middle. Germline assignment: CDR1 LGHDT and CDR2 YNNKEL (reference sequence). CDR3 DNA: TGTGCCAGCAGCCAATTAGAAAACTATGGCTACACCTTC. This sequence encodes CASSQLENYGYTF.

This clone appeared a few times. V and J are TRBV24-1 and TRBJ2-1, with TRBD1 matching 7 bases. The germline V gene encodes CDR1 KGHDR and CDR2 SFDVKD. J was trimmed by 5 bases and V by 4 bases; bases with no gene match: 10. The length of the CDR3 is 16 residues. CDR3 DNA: TGTGCCACCAGTGAGAGCTCGGCACAGGGGAACAATGAGCAGTTCTTC. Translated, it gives CATSESSAQGNNEQFF.

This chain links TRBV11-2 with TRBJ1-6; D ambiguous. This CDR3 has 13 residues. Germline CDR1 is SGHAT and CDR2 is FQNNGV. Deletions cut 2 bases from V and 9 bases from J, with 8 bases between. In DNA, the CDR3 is TGTGCCAGCAGCTTAATTCGCGCTTCACCCCTCCACTTT. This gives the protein CASSLIRASPLHF.

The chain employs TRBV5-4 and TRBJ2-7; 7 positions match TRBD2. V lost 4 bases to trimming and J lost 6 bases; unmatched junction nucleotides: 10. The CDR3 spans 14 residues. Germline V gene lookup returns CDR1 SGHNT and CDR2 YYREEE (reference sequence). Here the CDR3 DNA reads TGTGCCAGCAGCCCAGCGGGGCTGAGAGGCGAGCAGTACTTC. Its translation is CASSPAGLRGEQYF.

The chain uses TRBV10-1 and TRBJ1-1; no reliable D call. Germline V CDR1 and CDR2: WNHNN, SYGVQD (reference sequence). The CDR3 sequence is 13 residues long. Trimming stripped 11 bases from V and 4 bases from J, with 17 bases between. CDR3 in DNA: TGCGCCCCGTACCCCCGGAGAGGCACTGAAGCTTTCTTT. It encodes CAPYPRRGTEAFF.

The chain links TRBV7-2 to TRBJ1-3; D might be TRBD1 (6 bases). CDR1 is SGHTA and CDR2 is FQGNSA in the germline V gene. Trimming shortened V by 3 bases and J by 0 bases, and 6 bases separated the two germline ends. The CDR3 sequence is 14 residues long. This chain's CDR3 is CASSLDSSGNTIYF. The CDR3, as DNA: TGTGCCAGCAGCTTGGACAGCTCTGGAAACACCATATATTTT.

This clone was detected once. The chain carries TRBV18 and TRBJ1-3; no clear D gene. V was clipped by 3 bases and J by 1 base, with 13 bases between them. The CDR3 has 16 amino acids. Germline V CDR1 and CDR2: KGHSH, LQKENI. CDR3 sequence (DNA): TGTGCCAGCTCACCGTATGGGAGCCGGTCTGGAAACACCATATATTTT. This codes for CASSPYGSRSGNTIYF.